This T cell receptor (beta chain) stems from a study of T cells after yellow fever vaccination. Overall study context: When fractions had low cell numbers, they were prepared with SMART-Seq v4 Ultra Low Input. The study's findings and limits: Re-detected after boosting: most primary clones, 96% of CD4 and less than 90% of CD8.

CDR3 size: 13 residues. Germline V gene sequence: CDR1 SEHNR, CDR2 FQNEAQ (reference sequence). The germline V and J ends were trimmed by 6 bases and 7 bases, with 15 bases remaining between them. This clonotype appeared many times. The target antigen is unknown. TCRdb itself ran the 5' RACE reads through MiXCR, one entry per CDR3 protein. This sample has 300,000 to 350,000 distinct CDR3 sequences, with 3.5% to 4.5% found just once. The chain uses TRBV7-9 and TRBJ1-2, with D possibly TRBD1 on 6 matching bases. The input for sequencing was PBMCs, taken 15 days after the yellow fever booster vaccination. The clonotype was recovered from a young man who received the YFV17D yellow fever vaccine. In nucleotides, the CDR3 is TGTGCCAGCAGGATGTCGGGGGGCTTTGGCTACACCTTC. It codes for CASRMSGGFGYTF.